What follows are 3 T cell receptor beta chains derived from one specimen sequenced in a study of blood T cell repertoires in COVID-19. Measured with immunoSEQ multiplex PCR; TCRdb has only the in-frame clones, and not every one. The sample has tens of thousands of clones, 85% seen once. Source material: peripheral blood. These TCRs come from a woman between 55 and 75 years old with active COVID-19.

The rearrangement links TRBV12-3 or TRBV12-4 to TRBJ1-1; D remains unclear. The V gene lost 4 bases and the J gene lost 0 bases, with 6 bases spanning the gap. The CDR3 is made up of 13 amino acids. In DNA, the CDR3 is TGTGCCAGCAGTTCCACTTTGAACACTGAAGCTTTCTTT. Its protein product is CASSSTLNTEAFF.

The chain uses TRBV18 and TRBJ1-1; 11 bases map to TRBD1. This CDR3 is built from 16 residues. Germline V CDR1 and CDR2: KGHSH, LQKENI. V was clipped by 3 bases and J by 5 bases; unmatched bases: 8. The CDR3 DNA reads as TGTGCCAGCTCACCCCGGACAGGGGGCAAGGGGACTGAAGCTTTCTTT. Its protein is CASSPRTGGKGTEAFF.

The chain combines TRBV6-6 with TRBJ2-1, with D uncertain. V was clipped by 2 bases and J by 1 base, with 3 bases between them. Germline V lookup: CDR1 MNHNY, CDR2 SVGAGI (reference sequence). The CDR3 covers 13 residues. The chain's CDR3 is CASSYRSYNEQFF. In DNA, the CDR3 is TGTGCCAGCAGTTACCGGTCCTACAATGAGCAGTTCTTC.